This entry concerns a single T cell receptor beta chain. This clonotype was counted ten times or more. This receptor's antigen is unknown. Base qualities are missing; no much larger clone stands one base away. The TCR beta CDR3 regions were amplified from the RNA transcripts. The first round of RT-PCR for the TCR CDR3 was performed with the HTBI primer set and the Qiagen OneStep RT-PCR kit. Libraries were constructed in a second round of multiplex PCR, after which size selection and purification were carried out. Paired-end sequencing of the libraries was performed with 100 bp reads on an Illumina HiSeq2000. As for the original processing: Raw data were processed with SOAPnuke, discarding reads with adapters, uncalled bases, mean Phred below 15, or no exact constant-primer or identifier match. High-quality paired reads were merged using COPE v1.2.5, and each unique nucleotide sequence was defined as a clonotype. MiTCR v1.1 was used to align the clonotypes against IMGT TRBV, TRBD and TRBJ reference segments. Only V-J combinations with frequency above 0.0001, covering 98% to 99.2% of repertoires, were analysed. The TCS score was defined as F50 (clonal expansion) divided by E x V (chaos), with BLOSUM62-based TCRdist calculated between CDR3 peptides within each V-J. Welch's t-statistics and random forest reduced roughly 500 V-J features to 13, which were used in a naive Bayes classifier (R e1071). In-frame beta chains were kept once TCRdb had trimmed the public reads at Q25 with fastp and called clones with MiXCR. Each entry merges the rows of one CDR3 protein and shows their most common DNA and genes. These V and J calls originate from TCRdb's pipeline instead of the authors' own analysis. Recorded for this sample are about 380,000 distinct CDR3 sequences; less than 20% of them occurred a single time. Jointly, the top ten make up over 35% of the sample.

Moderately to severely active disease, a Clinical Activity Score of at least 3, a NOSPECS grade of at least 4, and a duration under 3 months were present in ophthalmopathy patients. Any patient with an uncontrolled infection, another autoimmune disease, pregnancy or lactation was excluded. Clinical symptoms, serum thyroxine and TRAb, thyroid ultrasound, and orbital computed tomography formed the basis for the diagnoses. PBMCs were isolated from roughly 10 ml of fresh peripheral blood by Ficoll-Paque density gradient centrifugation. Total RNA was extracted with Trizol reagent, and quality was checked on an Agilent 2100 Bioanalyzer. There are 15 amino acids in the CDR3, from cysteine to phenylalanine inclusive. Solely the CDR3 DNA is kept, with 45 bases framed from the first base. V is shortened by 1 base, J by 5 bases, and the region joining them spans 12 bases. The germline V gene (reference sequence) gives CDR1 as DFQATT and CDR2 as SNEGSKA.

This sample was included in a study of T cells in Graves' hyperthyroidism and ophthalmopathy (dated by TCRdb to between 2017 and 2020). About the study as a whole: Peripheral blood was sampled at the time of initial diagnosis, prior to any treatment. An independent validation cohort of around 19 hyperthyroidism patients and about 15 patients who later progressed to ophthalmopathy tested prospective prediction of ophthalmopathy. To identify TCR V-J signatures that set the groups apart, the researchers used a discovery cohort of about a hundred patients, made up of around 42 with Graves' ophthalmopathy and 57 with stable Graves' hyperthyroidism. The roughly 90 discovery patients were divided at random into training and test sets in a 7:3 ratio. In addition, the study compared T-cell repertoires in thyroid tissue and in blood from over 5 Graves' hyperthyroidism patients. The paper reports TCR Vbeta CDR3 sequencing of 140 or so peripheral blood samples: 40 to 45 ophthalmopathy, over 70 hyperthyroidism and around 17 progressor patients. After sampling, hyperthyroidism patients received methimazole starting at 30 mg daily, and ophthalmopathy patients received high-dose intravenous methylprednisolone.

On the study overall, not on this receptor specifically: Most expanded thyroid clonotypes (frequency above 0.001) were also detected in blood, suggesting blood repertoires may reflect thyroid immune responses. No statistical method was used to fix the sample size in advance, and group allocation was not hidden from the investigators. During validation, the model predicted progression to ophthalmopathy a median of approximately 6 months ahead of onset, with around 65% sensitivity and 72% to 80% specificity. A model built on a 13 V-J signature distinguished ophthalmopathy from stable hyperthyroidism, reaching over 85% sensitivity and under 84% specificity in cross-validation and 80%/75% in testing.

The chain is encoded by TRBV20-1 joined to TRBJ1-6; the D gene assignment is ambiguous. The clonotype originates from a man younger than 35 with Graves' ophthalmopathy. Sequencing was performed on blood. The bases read TGCAGTGCTAGAGGTGGAACAACCAATAATTCACCCCTCCACTTT. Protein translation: CSARGGTTNNSPLHF.